One sample yielded the 28 T cell receptor beta chains listed below, sequenced in a study of glioma-infiltrating T cells. The iRepertoire nested amplicon-rescue multiplex PCR amplified TCR alpha and beta CDR3s from RNA. Using its own MiXCR run on the multiplex PCR reads, TCRdb lists one record per CDR3 protein. Here the sample spans around 20,000 distinct CDR3 sequences, around 23% being singletons. The sequenced sample consisted of glioma tissue, nonneoplastic brain tissue, or PBMCs (not recorded which). All receptors come from a human donor with low-grade glioma or glioblastoma, undergoing nonglioma brain surgery, or in good health (not recorded which).

This clonotype was detected a few times. This chain's CDR3 is CASSPEGTVQETQYF. The CDR3 bases are TGTGCCAGTAGTCCTGAAGGGACAGTTCAAGAGACCCAGTACTTC. This rearrangement joins TRBV19 to TRBJ2-5; 7 nucleotides agree with TRBD1. Per the germline V gene, CDR1 is LNHDA and CDR2 is SQIVND (reference sequence). The CDR3 runs to 15 residues. With 5 bases clipped from V and 2 bases from J, the junction kept 8 bases outside the gene matches. Based on the CDR3 plus reference TRBV19 and TRBJ2-5, the full variable domain is DGGITQSPKYLFRKEGQNVTLSCEQNLNHDAMYWYRQDPGQGLRLIYYSQIVNDFQKGDIAEGYSVSREKKESFPLTVTSAQKNPTAFYLCASSPEGTVQETQYFGPGTRLLVL.

This clonotype was recorded many times. This may come from a read error, since a much larger clone is one base off. The V and J genes are TRBV7-2 and TRBJ2-3, with TRBD1 as a possible D gene (7 bases). Germline V gives CDR1 SGHTA, CDR2 FQGNSA. The CDR3 runs to 15 residues. The CDR3 DNA reads as TGTGCCCGCAGCTTAGCGGATCAGGGGGCAGATACGCAGTATTTT. Its protein product is CARSLADQGADTQYF.

This clonotype was seen only a few times. V is TRBV5-1 and J is TRBJ1-1; 7 nucleotides match TRBD1. From germline, CDR1 is SGHRS and CDR2 YFSETQ. The V and J ends lost 4 bases and 9 bases, in that order; junction bases with no gene match: 15. This CDR3 is 15 amino acids long. CDR3 nucleotides: TGCGCCAGCAGCGGACAGGCCTCGCAGGCAGCTAAAGCTTTCTTT. Its protein is CASSGQASQAAKAFF. The whole variable domain, filled in from reference TRBV5-1 and TRBJ1-1, reads KAGVTQTPRYLIKTRGQQVTLSCSPISGHRSVSWYQQTPGQGLQFLFEYFSETQRNKGNFPGRFSGRQFSNSRSEMNVSTLELGDSALYLCASSGQASQAAKAFFGQGTRLTVV.

V gene TRBV7-9 combines with J gene TRBJ2-1, with TRBD2 identical over 11 bases. This CDR3 is built from 15 residues. Germline CDR1 and CDR2: SEHNR and FQNEAQ (reference sequence). The V gene end was trimmed by 4 bases and the J gene end by 6 bases; junction bases not matched to a gene: 5. DNA for the CDR3: TGTGCCAGCAGCTATAGCGGGGGGGTACTCAATGAGCAGTTCTTC. It translates to CASSYSGGVLNEQFF.

Many counts were recorded for this clonotype. The chain has TRBV6-1 and TRBJ2-7; TRBD1 is a possible D gene (5 bases). This CDR3 comprises 14 residues. V lost 4 bases and J 1 base, leaving 11 bases between the germline ends. Germline V CDR1 and CDR2: MNHNS, SASEGT. The CDR3 reads CASSVGDRSYEQYF. The CDR3 DNA reads as TGTGCCAGCAGTGTAGGGGATAGATCCTACGAGCAGTACTTC.

This clonotype has a count of ten or more. This sequence joins TRBV6-1 and TRBJ2-1, with 8 nucleotides matching TRBD2. Germline-derived CDR1 and CDR2 are MNHNS and SASEGT. The CDR3 is 18 amino acids. The V and J ends lost 6 bases and 3 bases, in that order; junction bases with no gene match: 16. The CDR3 sequence: CASSPTGPASGFYNEQFF. The CDR3 DNA follows: TGTGCCAGCAGCCCGACCGGCCCAGCTAGCGGGTTCTACAATGAGCAGTTCTTC.

This clonotype has only one observation. This chain links TRBV6-2 or TRBV6-3 with TRBJ2-7; 11 bases are a match to TRBD1. In germline, CDR1 is MNHEY, CDR2 SVGEGT. The CDR3 totals 14 residues. The V segment lost 0 bases and the J segment 9 bases; nucleotides outside the gene matches: 4. The CDR3 nucleotides are TGTGCCAGCAGTTACTCGAGGACAGGGGGCAGGCAGTACTTC. Protein product: CASSYSRTGGRQYF.

A word on this clonotype: A much bigger clone sits one base away, suggesting this may be a read error. The V call is TRBV6-6, the J call TRBJ2-1; D is perhaps TRBD2 (6 bases). The V gene's germline CDR1 is MNHNY and CDR2 SVGAGI (reference sequence). The length of the CDR3 is 13 residues. Between the trimmed V and J ends, which lost 10 bases and 7 bases, there was a span of 17 bases. CDR3 loop: CATGTPPQNEQFF. Written as DNA, the CDR3 is TGTGCCACCGGGACTCCACCACAGAATGAGCAGTTCTTC.

This clonotype appeared many times. The rearrangement uses TRBV7-8 and TRBJ2-3; no definite D call. The V end was cut by 1 base, the J end by 6 bases, with 8 bases between. From germline, CDR1 is SGHVS and CDR2 FQNEAQ. There are 13 residues in the CDR3. The CDR3: CASSLVEVDTQYF. CDR3 DNA sequence: TGTGCCAGCAGCTTAGTCGAGGTGGATACGCAGTATTTT.

This clonotype turned up a few times. The CDR3 coding sequence is TGTGCCAGCACCCCGGGCCCAGGGACCTCTTCTGGGGCCAACGTCCTGACTTTC. Translating gives CASTPGPGTSSGANVLTF. The chain uses TRBV7-6 and TRBJ2-6; either TRBD1 or TRBD2 may fit D (5 bases each). CDR1 and CDR2 (germline): SGHVS, FNYEAQ. V was shortened by 7 bases and J by 1 base, with 20 bases between the two germline ends. The CDR3 is 18 residues long.

This clonotype has a handful of counts. The rearrangement joins TRBV4-1 to TRBJ1-1, with D unclear. Per germline, CDR1 MGHRA and CDR2 YSYEKL. V lost 3 bases, J lost 6 bases, and 23 bases lay in between. CDR3 length: 17 amino acids. Here the CDR3 reads CASSHLIARAANPEAFF. CDR3 nucleotide sequence: TGCGCCAGCAGCCATCTAATCGCCCGGGCCGCAAACCCTGAAGCTTTCTTT.

The chain couples TRBV5-1 to TRBJ1-1; D gene uncertain. From germline, CDR1 is SGHRS and CDR2 YFSETQ. Trimming stripped 0 bases from V and 4 bases from J, with 13 bases between. The CDR3 has 15 residues. For the CDR3, the DNA is TGCGCCAGCAGCTTGGGAAGAGGGAAGGCCACTGAAGCTTTCTTT. It yields the protein CASSLGRGKATEAFF.

This clonotype was seen many times. The gene calls are TRBV20-1 and TRBJ2-7; a weak D match, TRBD2 (5 bases). The ends were cut back, 0 bases at V and 0 bases at J, with 9 bases in the middle. The CDR3 contains 14 residues. Germline lookup yields CDR1 DFQATT and CDR2 SNEGSKA (reference sequence). The CDR3 loop reads CSARDRDYSYEQYF. CDR3 coding DNA: TGCAGTGCTAGAGACAGAGACTACTCCTACGAGCAGTACTTC.

The J gene is TRBJ2-1, the V gene TRBV18; D may be TRBD2 (6 bases). The length of the CDR3 is 14 residues. The germline V gene has CDR1 KGHSH and CDR2 LQKENI. V lost 3 bases and J 5 bases, leaving 11 bases between the germline ends. CDR3 coding DNA: TGTGCCAGCTCACCGTCCCTAGCGAACAATGAGCAGTTCTTC. Its protein product is CASSPSLANNEQFF.

This clonotype was counted at least ten times. The chain is built from TRBV27 and TRBJ2-1; no firm D call. Germline V lookup: CDR1 MNHEY, CDR2 SMNVEV (reference sequence). The CDR3 loop spans 14 amino acids. Trimming took off 6 bases at V and 10 bases at J, with 19 bases between the two ends. The CDR3 coding sequence is TGTGCCAGCAGCCCTATTTCGCGGACCGGGGAGCAGTTCTTC. Amino acids: CASSPISRTGEQFF.

The chain combines TRBV6-1 with TRBJ2-2, with a weak D call TRBD1 (6 bases). Germline CDR1 and CDR2: MNHNS and SASEGT. This CDR3 spans 15 amino acids. V was clipped by 7 bases and J by 6 bases, with 18 bases between them. CDR3 loop: CASNRNLQGPGELFF. In nucleotides, the CDR3 is TGTGCCAGCAACCGTAATTTACAGGGTCCCGGGGAGCTGTTTTTT.

In this sample, this clonotype turned up a few times. Germline is not matched at one junction end, which may reflect a read error. The V gene is TRBV6-2 or TRBV6-3, the J gene TRBJ1-1; D is perhaps TRBD1 (6 bases). The germline V gene has CDR1 MNHEY and CDR2 SVGEGT. This CDR3 has 14 residues. The CDR3 bases are TGTGCCATCAGTGAAGGGACATTGAACACTGAAGCTTTCTTT. This translates into CAISEGTLNTEAFF.

Many counts were recorded for this clonotype. This chain connects TRBV6-1 to TRBJ2-7; D gene ambiguous. V gave up 6 bases and J gave up 3 bases, with 6 bases separating them. Germline V gene sequence: CDR1 MNHNS, CDR2 SASEGT. CDR3 length: 11 residues. In nucleotides, the CDR3 is TGTGCCAGCAGCCAGCTCTACGAGCAGTACTTC. Its protein is CASSQLYEQYF.

This clonotype was observed at least ten times. The genes are TRBV19 and TRBJ2-3; D unclear. The length of the CDR3 is 14 residues. The V end lost 6 bases, the J end lost 2 bases, and 12 bases lay between the germline ends. CDR1 and CDR2 (germline): LNHDA, SQIVND (reference sequence). The CDR3 is CASSTPQFTDTQYF. DNA for the CDR3: TGTGCCAGTAGCACTCCACAGTTCACAGATACGCAGTATTTT.

Comments on this clonotype: This sequence may be a read error, since a much larger clone differs from it by one base. The chain carries TRBV4-1 and TRBJ2-1; D may be TRBD2 (6 bases). The CDR3 consists of 14 residues. With 4 bases removed from V and 9 bases from J, the gap between germline ends came to 16 bases. CDR1 and CDR2 (germline): MGHRA, YSYEKL. The chain's CDR3 is CASSPMEAEGEQFF. The CDR3 DNA reads as TGCGCCAGCAGCCCCATGGAAGCGGAGGGTGAGCAGTTCTTC.

This clonotype was seen at least ten times. The chain uses TRBV28 and TRBJ2-5; D perhaps matches TRBD2 (6 bases). The ends were cut back, 3 bases at V and 5 bases at J, with 10 bases in the middle. The CDR3 spans 13 residues. Germline assignment: CDR1 MDHEN and CDR2 SYDVKM. This CDR3 reads CASSFPGDETQYF. The CDR3 DNA sequence: TGTGCCAGCAGTTTTCCGGGAGACGAGACCCAGTACTTC.

The rearrangement links TRBV6-1 to TRBJ2-1, with TRBD1 matching over 7 bases. Germline values: CDR1 MNHNS, CDR2 SASEGT. Trimming cost V 11 bases and J 6 bases; bases outside gene matches: 7. The CDR3 totals 12 residues. The CDR3, as DNA: TGTGCCTTGGCGACAGGGACCAATGAGCAGTTCTTC. Protein sequence: CALATGTNEQFF.

This clonotype was seen many times. This chain connects TRBV24-1 to TRBJ2-3; a possible D gene is TRBD2 (6 bases). The CDR3 length is 13 residues. The ends were cut back, 7 bases at V and 4 bases at J, with 11 bases in the middle. Germline lookup yields CDR1 KGHDR and CDR2 SFDVKD. The CDR3 reads CATSKIAADTQYF. The DNA of the CDR3 is TGTGCCACCAGCAAAATAGCGGCAGATACGCAGTATTTT.

J is TRBJ1-1 and V is TRBV29-1; the D is unclear. This CDR3 has 14 residues. Looked up from germline, CDR1 is SQVTM and CDR2 is ANQGSEA. V was clipped by 6 bases and J by 4 bases, with 18 bases between them. CDR3 nucleotide sequence: TGCAGCGTGCCTGACGGACGGGGATCCACTGAAGCTTTCTTT. This encodes CSVPDGRGSTEAFF. Full variable domain (remainder filled in from reference TRBV29-1 and TRBJ1-1): SAVISQKPSRDICQRGTSLTIQCQVDSQVTMMFWYRQQPGQSLTLIATANQGSEATYESGFVIDKFPISRPNLTFSTLTVSNMSPEDSSIYLCSVPDGRGSTEAFFGQGTRLTVV.

On this clonotype: The junction and the germline gene differ at one end; a read error may be behind it. This chain links TRBV27 with TRBJ1-1; 10 nucleotides align to TRBD1. The CDR3 covers 13 residues. CDR1 MNHEY and CDR2 SMNVEV come from the germline V gene (reference sequence). The CDR3 loop is CAISESGTGEAFF. DNA for the CDR3: TGTGCCATCAGTGAGTCAGGGACAGGGGAGGCTTTCTTT.

This clonotype was recorded at least ten times. The chain combines TRBV2 with TRBJ1-5; TRBD1 matches at 7 bases. There are 14 residues in the CDR3. Germline assignment: CDR1 SNHLY and CDR2 FYNNEI. The V gene end was trimmed by 4 bases and the J gene end by 7 bases; junction bases not matched to a gene: 7. In DNA, the CDR3 is TGTGCCAGCAGTGGGGACAGAAATCAGCAGCCCCAGCATTTT. This codes for CASSGDRNQQPQHF. The whole variable domain, filled in from reference TRBV2 and TRBJ1-5, reads EPEVTQTPSHQVTQMGQEVILRCVPISNHLYFYWYRQILGQKVEFLVSFYNNEISEKSEIFDDQFSVERPDGSNFTLKIRSTKLEDSAMYFCASSGDRNQQPQHFGDGTRLSIL.

A few counts support this clonotype. The chain employs TRBV28 and TRBJ2-4; 8 nucleotides align to TRBD1. The CDR3 is 13 amino acids. The V gene end was trimmed by 8 bases and the J gene end by 11 bases; junction bases not matched to a gene: 11. Germline CDR1 MDHEN, CDR2 SYDVKM. The DNA of the CDR3 is TGTGCCAGCGCATTCAGGGGGCTGACATTTCAGTACTTC. Its protein is CASAFRGLTFQYF.

The CDR3 DNA sequence: TGTGCCAGCAGCTTGACAGAATATGGCTACACCTTC. Its protein product is CASSLTEYGYTF. The chain has TRBV11-2 and TRBJ1-2, with D maybe TRBD1 (5 bases). Trimming removed 3 bases at V and 5 bases at J, with 7 bases between. Looked up from germline, CDR1 is SGHAT and CDR2 is FQNNGV. This CDR3 region has 12 residues.